These T cell receptor beta chains were read from a single sample in a study of blood T cells in healthy people across ages. Using its own MiXCR run on the 5' RACE reads, TCRdb lists one record per CDR3 protein. In the table there are fewer than 2,000,000 distinct CDR3 sequences, about 31% of which are singletons. The specimen sequenced was blood. The receptors were sampled from a woman in her 30s in good health. The CDR3 runs from the conserved cysteine through the conserved F or W. The order of the fields is CDR3 length, D gene, V gene, clone size, J gene, CDR3 protein, CDR3 DNA. The D gene is left open where the match is weak. The size of a clone is reported for some rows only, either as once, few or many, or as a class for expanded clones.

len: 13; d_gene: .; v_gene: TRBV20-1; abundance: few; j_gene: TRBJ1-4; CDR3aa: CSASPSHNEKLFF; CDR3nt: TGCAGTGCTAGTCCCAGCCATAATGAAAAACTGTTTTTT
len: 13; d_gene: .; v_gene: TRBV20-1; abundance: .; j_gene: TRBJ2-3; CDR3aa: CSGPPGGTDTQYF; CDR3nt: TGCAGTGGTCCGCCTGGGGGCACAGATACGCAGTATTTT
len: 15; d_gene: .; v_gene: TRBV15; abundance: .; j_gene: TRBJ2-5; CDR3aa: CATSGGREGQETQYF; CDR3nt: TGTGCCACCAGCGGGGGCAGGGAGGGCCAAGAGACCCAGTACTTC
len: 13; d_gene: .; v_gene: TRBV12-3/TRBV12-4; abundance: .; j_gene: TRBJ2-5; CDR3aa: CASSFKVSETQYF; CDR3nt: TGTGCCAGCAGTTTCAAGGTTAGCGAGACCCAGTACTTC
len: 14; d_gene: .; v_gene: TRBV7-2; abundance: .; j_gene: TRBJ2-1; CDR3aa: CASSQTRGSNEQFF; CDR3nt: TGTGCCAGCAGCCAGACTAGGGGAAGCAATGAGCAGTTCTTC
len: 11; d_gene: .; v_gene: TRBV29-1; abundance: .; j_gene: TRBJ2-5; CDR3aa: CSVGYGETQYF; CDR3nt: TGCAGCGTCGGATATGGAGAGACCCAGTACTTC
len: 13; d_gene: .; v_gene: TRBV14; abundance: few; j_gene: TRBJ1-2; CDR3aa: CASSPNGSPGYTF; CDR3nt: TGTGCCAGCAGCCCCAACGGGAGTCCTGGCTACACCTTC
len: 15; d_gene: .; v_gene: TRBV30; abundance: .; j_gene: TRBJ1-2; CDR3aa: CAYGRGIRANYGYTF; CDR3nt: TGTGCCTACGGCCGGGGGATTCGGGCTAACTATGGCTACACCTTC
len: 15; d_gene: TRBD2; v_gene: TRBV20-1; abundance: once; j_gene: TRBJ2-1; CDR3aa: CSARDAAGVENEQFF; CDR3nt: TGCAGTGCTAGAGACGCAGCGGGAGTTGAAAATGAGCAGTTCTTC
len: 12; d_gene: .; v_gene: TRBV3-1; abundance: .; j_gene: TRBJ2-7; CDR3aa: CAGSLTPNEQYF; CDR3nt: TGTGCCGGCAGCCTTACCCCGAACGAGCAGTACTTC
len: 18; d_gene: .; v_gene: TRBV11-3; abundance: .; j_gene: TRBJ2-7; CDR3aa: CASSLDPPDSLGSYEQYF; CDR3nt: TGTGCCAGCAGCTTAGATCCCCCGGACAGCCTAGGATCCTACGAGCAGTACTTC
len: 12; d_gene: .; v_gene: TRBV20-1; abundance: .; j_gene: TRBJ2-1; CDR3aa: CSARPAMNEQFF; CDR3nt: TGCAGTGCTAGACCCGCAATGAATGAGCAGTTCTTC
len: 18; d_gene: .; v_gene: TRBV4-1; abundance: few; j_gene: TRBJ1-4; CDR3aa: CASSLFVPGDATNEKLFF; CDR3nt: TGCGCCAGCAGCCTGTTTGTACCCGGAGATGCAACTAATGAAAAACTGTTTTTT
len: 18; d_gene: TRBD1; v_gene: TRBV11-2; abundance: few; j_gene: TRBJ2-5; CDR3aa: CASSLVLGTGSLQETQYF; CDR3nt: TGTGCCAGCAGCTTAGTTCTCGGGACAGGAAGCCTCCAAGAGACCCAGTACTTC
len: 14; d_gene: .; v_gene: TRBV29-1; abundance: many; j_gene: TRBJ2-4; CDR3aa: CSAIQELSKNIQYF; CDR3nt: TGCAGCGCTATACAGGAGCTTTCCAAAAACATTCAGTACTTC
len: 13; d_gene: TRBD1; v_gene: TRBV28; abundance: few; j_gene: TRBJ2-7; CDR3aa: CASKGTGTYEQYF; CDR3nt: TGTGCCAGCAAGGGGACAGGGACCTACGAGCAGTACTTC
len: 14; d_gene: .; v_gene: TRBV18; abundance: few; j_gene: TRBJ1-1; CDR3aa: CASSPPARNTEAFF; CDR3nt: TGCGCCAGCTCACCACCGGCTCGAAACACTGAAGCTTTCTTT
len: 15; d_gene: TRBD1; v_gene: TRBV18; abundance: .; j_gene: TRBJ2-7; CDR3aa: CASSPWGQGANEQYF; CDR3nt: TGTGCCAGCTCACCGTGGGGACAGGGGGCGAACGAGCAGTACTTC
len: 13; d_gene: .; v_gene: TRBV7-3; abundance: few; j_gene: TRBJ2-3; CDR3aa: CASSWGHTDTQYF; CDR3nt: TGTGCCAGCAGCTGGGGGCACACAGATACGCAGTATTTT
len: 13; d_gene: .; v_gene: TRBV10-3; abundance: few; j_gene: TRBJ1-1; CDR3aa: CAIRRKANTEAFF; CDR3nt: TGTGCCATCAGAAGGAAGGCGAACACTGAAGCTTTCTTT
len: 17; d_gene: .; v_gene: TRBV20-1; abundance: .; j_gene: TRBJ2-1; CDR3aa: CSARSFLEGFSYNEQFF; CDR3nt: TGCAGTGCTAGATCCTTCTTAGAAGGTTTCTCCTACAATGAGCAGTTCTTC
len: 13; d_gene: .; v_gene: TRBV27; abundance: .; j_gene: TRBJ1-4; CDR3aa: CATSDRHIEKLFF; CDR3nt: TGTGCCACCTCAGACAGGCACATAGAAAAACTGTTTTTT
len: 15; d_gene: .; v_gene: TRBV30; abundance: .; j_gene: TRBJ2-6; CDR3aa: CAWGMGNSGANVLTF; CDR3nt: TGTGCCTGGGGGATGGGAAACTCTGGGGCCAACGTCCTGACTTTC
len: 13; d_gene: .; v_gene: TRBV27; abundance: .; j_gene: TRBJ2-7; CDR3aa: CASSGSKFSEQYF; CDR3nt: TGTGCCAGCAGTGGATCCAAGTTCAGCGAGCAGTACTTC
len: 14; d_gene: .; v_gene: TRBV4-1; abundance: few; j_gene: TRBJ2-3; CDR3aa: CASSRSPWLDTQYF; CDR3nt: TGCGCCAGCAGCCGGTCCCCTTGGCTAGATACGCAGTATTTT
len: 14; d_gene: TRBD1; v_gene: TRBV2; abundance: .; j_gene: TRBJ2-1; CDR3aa: CASWDRAPYNEQFF; CDR3nt: TGTGCCAGCTGGGACAGGGCCCCCTACAATGAGCAGTTCTTC
len: 13; d_gene: .; v_gene: TRBV5-6; abundance: few; j_gene: TRBJ2-5; CDR3aa: CASSEDRGETQYF; CDR3nt: TGTGCCAGCAGTGAAGATCGTGGAGAGACCCAGTACTTC
len: 11; d_gene: .; v_gene: TRBV20-1; abundance: many; j_gene: TRBJ1-4; CDR3aa: CSAREGEKLFF; CDR3nt: TGCAGTGCTAGAGAGGGGGAAAAACTGTTTTTT
len: 14; d_gene: .; v_gene: TRBV7-2; abundance: .; j_gene: TRBJ2-3; CDR3aa: CARQGLYSSDTQYF; CDR3nt: TGTGCCAGACAGGGACTCTACTCGTCAGATACGCAGTATTTT
len: 13; d_gene: .; v_gene: TRBV3-1; abundance: .; j_gene: TRBJ2-1; CDR3aa: CASSQGLVDEQFF; CDR3nt: TGTGCCAGCAGCCAAGGACTAGTAGATGAGCAGTTCTTC
len: 15; d_gene: .; v_gene: TRBV27; abundance: once; j_gene: TRBJ2-6; CDR3aa: CASSLIAPGANVLTF; CDR3nt: TGTGCCAGCAGTTTAATTGCTCCTGGGGCCAACGTCCTGACTTTC
len: 15; d_gene: TRBD2; v_gene: TRBV9; abundance: few; j_gene: TRBJ2-1; CDR3aa: CASSLAGDYYNEQFF; CDR3nt: TGTGCCAGCAGTTTAGCGGGAGACTATTACAATGAGCAGTTCTTC
len: 17; d_gene: TRBD2; v_gene: TRBV10-3; abundance: many; j_gene: TRBJ2-5; CDR3aa: CAISEGSTSGSSETQYF; CDR3nt: TGTGCCATCAGTGAAGGATCAACTAGCGGGAGTTCTGAGACCCAGTACTTC
len: 15; d_gene: TRBD2; v_gene: TRBV18; abundance: .; j_gene: TRBJ2-7; CDR3aa: CASSPQGLAGNEQYF; CDR3nt: TGTGCCAGCTCACCACAAGGGCTAGCGGGAAACGAGCAGTACTTC
len: 15; d_gene: .; v_gene: TRBV5-1; abundance: .; j_gene: TRBJ1-3; CDR3aa: CASSLDASSGNTIYF; CDR3nt: TGCGCCAGCAGCTTGGATGCAAGCTCTGGAAACACCATATATTTT
len: 14; d_gene: .; v_gene: TRBV7-3; abundance: .; j_gene: TRBJ2-1; CDR3aa: CASSPQGSHNEQFF; CDR3nt: TGTGCCAGCAGCCCGCAGGGGTCCCACAATGAGCAGTTCTTC
len: 13; d_gene: .; v_gene: TRBV20-1; abundance: few; j_gene: TRBJ2-4; CDR3aa: CSALIQAKNIQYF; CDR3nt: TGCAGTGCTCTAATCCAAGCCAAAAACATTCAGTACTTC
len: 16; d_gene: TRBD2; v_gene: TRBV11-2; abundance: .; j_gene: TRBJ2-1; CDR3aa: CASSPSAGTTYNEQFF; CDR3nt: TGTGCCAGCAGTCCCTCCGCCGGGACTACTTACAATGAGCAGTTCTTC
len: 18; d_gene: .; v_gene: TRBV7-3; abundance: .; j_gene: TRBJ2-1; CDR3aa: CAAPGGCVAVVPYNEQFF; CDR3nt: TGTGCCGCCCCTGGGGGCTGTGTAGCGGTGGTACCCTACAATGAGCAGTTCTTC
len: 15; d_gene: TRBD1; v_gene: TRBV12-3/TRBV12-4; abundance: many; j_gene: TRBJ2-7; CDR3aa: CASSQQGDPRYEQYF; CDR3nt: TGTGCCAGCAGTCAACAGGGGGACCCGCGCTACGAGCAGTACTTC
len: 14; d_gene: .; v_gene: TRBV14; abundance: few; j_gene: TRBJ2-5; CDR3aa: CASSRIGKSETQYF; CDR3nt: TGTGCCAGCAGTCGAATAGGGAAGTCAGAGACCCAGTACTTC